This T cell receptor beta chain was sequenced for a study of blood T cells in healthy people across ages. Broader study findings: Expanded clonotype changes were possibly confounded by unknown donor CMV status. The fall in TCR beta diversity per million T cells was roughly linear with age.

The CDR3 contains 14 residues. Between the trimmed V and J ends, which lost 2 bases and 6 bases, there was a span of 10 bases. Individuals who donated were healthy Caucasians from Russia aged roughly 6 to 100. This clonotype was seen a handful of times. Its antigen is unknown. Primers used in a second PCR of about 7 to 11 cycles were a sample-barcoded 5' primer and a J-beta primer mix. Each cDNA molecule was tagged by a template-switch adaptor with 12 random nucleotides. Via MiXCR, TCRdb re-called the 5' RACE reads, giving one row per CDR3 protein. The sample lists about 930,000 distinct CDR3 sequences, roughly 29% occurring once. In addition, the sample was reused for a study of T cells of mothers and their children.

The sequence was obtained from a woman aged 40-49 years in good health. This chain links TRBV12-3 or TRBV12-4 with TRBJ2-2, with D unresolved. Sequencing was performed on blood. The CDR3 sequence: CASSLSWRAGELFF. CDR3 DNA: TGTGCCAGCAGTTTATCATGGCGCGCCGGGGAGCTGTTTTTT.